This record concerns one T cell receptor (beta chain) sequence. What it binds is unknown. The data stem from a study of monozygotic twins with inflammatory bowel disease. Study-wide results and caveats: In patient repertoires, differing immunosuppressive treatments may have added some variability.

Starting material for each TCR library was approximately 3,500 ng of total RNA. For each CDR3 protein, TCRdb gives one entry from its re-call of the 5' RACE reads, without DNA. Recorded here are about 350,000 distinct CDR3 sequences; the top ten clones represent 2%. Germline values: CDR1 SQVTM, CDR2 ANQGSEA. The CDR3 runs to 13 residues. This chain connects TRBV29-1 to TRBJ2-7; TCRdb picks TRBD1, but there is no DNA to check that call. The sample comprised blood. The clonotype comes from a human donor with ulcerative colitis or Crohn's disease, or a healthy co-twin of an affected twin (not recorded which). This CDR3 reads CSATRTGGGEQYF.